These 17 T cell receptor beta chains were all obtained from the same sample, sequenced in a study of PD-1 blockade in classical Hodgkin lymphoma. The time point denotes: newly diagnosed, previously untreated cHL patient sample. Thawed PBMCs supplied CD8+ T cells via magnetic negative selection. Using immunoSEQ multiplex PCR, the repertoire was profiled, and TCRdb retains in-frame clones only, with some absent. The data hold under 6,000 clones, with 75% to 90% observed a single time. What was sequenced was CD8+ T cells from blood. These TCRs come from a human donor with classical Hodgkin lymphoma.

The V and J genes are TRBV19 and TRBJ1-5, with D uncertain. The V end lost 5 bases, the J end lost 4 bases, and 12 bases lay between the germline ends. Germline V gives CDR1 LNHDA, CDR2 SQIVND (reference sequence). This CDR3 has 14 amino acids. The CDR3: CASSPWQSNQPQHF. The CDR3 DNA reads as TGTGCCAGTAGTCCTTGGCAGTCTAATCAGCCCCAGCATTTT.

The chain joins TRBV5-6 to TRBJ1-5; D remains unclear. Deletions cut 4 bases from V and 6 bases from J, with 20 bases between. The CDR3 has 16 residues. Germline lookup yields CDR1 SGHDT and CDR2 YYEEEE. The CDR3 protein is CASSLWDVGVGQPQHF. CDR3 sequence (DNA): TGTGCCAGCAGCCTATGGGATGTCGGGGTTGGTCAGCCCCAGCATTTT.

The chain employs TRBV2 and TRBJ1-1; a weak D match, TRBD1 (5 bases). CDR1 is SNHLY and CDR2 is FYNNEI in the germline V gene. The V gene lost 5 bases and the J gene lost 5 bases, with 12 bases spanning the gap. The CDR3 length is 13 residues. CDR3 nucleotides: TGTGCCAGCAGTTCGGGGGGACGAACTGAAGCTTTCTTT. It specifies CASSSGGRTEAFF.

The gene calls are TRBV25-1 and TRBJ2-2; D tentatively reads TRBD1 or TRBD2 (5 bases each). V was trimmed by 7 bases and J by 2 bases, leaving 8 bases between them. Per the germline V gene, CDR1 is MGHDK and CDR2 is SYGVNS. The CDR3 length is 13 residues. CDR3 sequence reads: CASMGPNTGELFF. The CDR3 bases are TGTGCCAGCATGGGACCCAACACCGGGGAGCTGTTTTTT.

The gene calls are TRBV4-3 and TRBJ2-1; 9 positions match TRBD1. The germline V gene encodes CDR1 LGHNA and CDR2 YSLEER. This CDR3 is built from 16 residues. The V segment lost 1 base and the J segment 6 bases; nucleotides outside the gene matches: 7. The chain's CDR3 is CASSQVWTGEFNEQFF. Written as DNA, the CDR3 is TGCGCCAGCAGCCAAGTATGGACAGGGGAATTCAATGAGCAGTTCTTC.

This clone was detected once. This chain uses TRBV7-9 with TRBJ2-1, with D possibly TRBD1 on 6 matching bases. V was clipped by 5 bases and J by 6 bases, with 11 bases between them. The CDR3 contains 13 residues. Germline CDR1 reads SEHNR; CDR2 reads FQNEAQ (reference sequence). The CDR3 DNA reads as TGTGCCAGCAGCGAAACAGGGTCCAATGAGCAGTTCTTC. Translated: CASSETGSNEQFF. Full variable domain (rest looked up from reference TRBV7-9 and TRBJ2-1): DTGVSQNPRHKITKRGQNVTFRCDPISEHNRLYWYRQTLGQGPEFLTYFQNEAQLEKSRLLSDRFSAERPKGSFSTLEIQRTEQGDSAMYLCASSETGSNEQFFGPGTRLTVL.

In DNA, the CDR3 is TGTGCTTCCACAGGTCTGAAGGGGTACAATGAGCAGTTCTTC. Protein sequence: CASTGLKGYNEQFF. V and J are TRBV30 and TRBJ2-1; the D gene is possibly TRBD1 (5 bases). Germline V CDR1 and CDR2: GTSNPN, SVGIG (reference sequence). The CDR3 length is 14 residues.

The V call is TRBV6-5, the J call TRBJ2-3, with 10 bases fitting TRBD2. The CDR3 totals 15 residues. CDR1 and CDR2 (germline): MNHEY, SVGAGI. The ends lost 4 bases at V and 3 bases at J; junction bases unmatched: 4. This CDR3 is CASSSIAGGTDTQYF. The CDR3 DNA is TGTGCCAGCAGTTCAATAGCGGGAGGAACAGATACGCAGTATTTT.

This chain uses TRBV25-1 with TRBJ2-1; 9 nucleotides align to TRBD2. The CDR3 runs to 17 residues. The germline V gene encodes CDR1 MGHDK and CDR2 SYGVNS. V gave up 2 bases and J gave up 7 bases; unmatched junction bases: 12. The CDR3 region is CASSETIGTSRPNEQFF. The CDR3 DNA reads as TGTGCCAGCAGTGAAACCATTGGGACTAGCCGGCCAAATGAGCAGTTCTTC.

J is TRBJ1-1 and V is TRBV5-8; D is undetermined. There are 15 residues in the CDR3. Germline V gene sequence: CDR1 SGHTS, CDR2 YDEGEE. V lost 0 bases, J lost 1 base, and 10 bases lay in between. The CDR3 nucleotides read TGTGCCAGCAGCTTGGAAAGGACGGCGAACACTGAAGCTTTCTTT. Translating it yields CASSLERTANTEAFF. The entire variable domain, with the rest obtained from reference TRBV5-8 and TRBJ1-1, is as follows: EAGVTQSPTHLIKTRGQQATLRCSPISGHTSVYWYQQALGLGLQFLLWYDEGEERNRGNFPPRFSGRQFPNYSSELNVNALELEDSALYLCASSLERTANTEAFFGQGTRLTVV.

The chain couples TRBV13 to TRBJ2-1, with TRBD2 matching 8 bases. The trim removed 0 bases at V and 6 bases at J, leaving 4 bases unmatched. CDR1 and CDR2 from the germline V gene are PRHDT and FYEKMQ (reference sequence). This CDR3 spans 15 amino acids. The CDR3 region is CASSLGREESNEQFF. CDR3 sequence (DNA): TGTGCCAGCAGCTTAGGGCGGGAGGAAAGCAATGAGCAGTTCTTC.

The CDR3 DNA is TGCGCCAGCAGCCAAGAGGCCAGAAGGGAAAAACTGTTTTTT. Translating gives CASSQEARREKLFF. The chain is built from TRBV4-3 and TRBJ1-4; no clear D. Germline CDR1 and CDR2: LGHNA and YSLEER. The CDR3 contains 14 residues. V was clipped by 0 bases and J by 8 bases, with 10 bases between them.

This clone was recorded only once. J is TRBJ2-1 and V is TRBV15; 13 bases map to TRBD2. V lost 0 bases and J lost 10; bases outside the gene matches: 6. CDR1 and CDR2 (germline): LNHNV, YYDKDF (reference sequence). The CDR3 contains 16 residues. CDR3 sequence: CATSREGLAGVSEQFF. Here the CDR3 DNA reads TGTGCCACCAGCAGAGAAGGACTAGCGGGAGTTAGCGAGCAGTTCTTC.

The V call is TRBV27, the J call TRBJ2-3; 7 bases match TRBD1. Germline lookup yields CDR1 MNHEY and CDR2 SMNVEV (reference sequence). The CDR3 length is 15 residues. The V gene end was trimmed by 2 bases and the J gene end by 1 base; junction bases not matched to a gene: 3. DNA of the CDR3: TGTGCCAGCAGTTTAAGGGACAGAGGCACAGATACGCAGTATTTT. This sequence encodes CASSLRDRGTDTQYF.

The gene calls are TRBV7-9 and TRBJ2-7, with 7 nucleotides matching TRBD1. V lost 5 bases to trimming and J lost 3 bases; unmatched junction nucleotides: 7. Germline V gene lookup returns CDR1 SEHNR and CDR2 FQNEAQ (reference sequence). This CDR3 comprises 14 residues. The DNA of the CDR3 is TGTGCCAGCAGCCACCGGGACAGACTCTACGAGCAGTACTTC. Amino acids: CASSHRDRLYEQYF.

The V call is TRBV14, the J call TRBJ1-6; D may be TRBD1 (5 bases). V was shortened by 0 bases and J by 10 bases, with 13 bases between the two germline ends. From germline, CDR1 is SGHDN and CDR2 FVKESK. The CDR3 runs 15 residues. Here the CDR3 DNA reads TGTGCCAGCAGCCAAGATTCGGGGCCAAGGTCACCCCTCCACTTT. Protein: CASSQDSGPRSPLHF.

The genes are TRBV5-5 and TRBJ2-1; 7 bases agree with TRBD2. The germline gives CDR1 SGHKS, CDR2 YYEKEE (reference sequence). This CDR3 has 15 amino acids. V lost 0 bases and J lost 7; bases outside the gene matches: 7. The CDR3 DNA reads TGTGCCAGCAGCTTGGCTACTAGCGCCCTGAATGAGCAGTTCTTC. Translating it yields CASSLATSALNEQFF.